This entry features one T cell receptor beta chain sequence. Its specificity is not known. This record comes from a study of Ad26.COV2.S vaccination and SARS-CoV-2 variants. Findings and limits, study-wide: Vaccinees reportedly had broad spike-specific CD8+ and CD4+ T cell responses.

Trimming removed 1 base at V and 5 bases at J, with 3 bases between. The CDR3 sequence is 11 residues long. Germline loops: CDR1 SGHKS, CDR2 YYEKEE (reference sequence). This sample's treatment: roughly 18 received Ad26.COV2.S at low or high dose, single or two shots; about 5 received placebo; per-sample allocation not given. The investigators took samples on day 63 after the first vaccine or placebo injection. The method was immunoSEQ multiplex PCR; TCRdb's version includes in-frame clones alone and lacks a portion of them. Of about 460,000 clones listed, 80% to 90% are singletons. The sequenced sample was peripheral blood, obtained in a trial of Ad26.COV2.S vaccine versus placebo. The chain is built from TRBV5-5 and TRBJ2-5; unclear D gene. The TCR originated in a person aged 18-65 years who received the Ad26.COV2.S COVID-19 vaccine or a placebo. CDR3 amino acids: CASSLWETQYF. The DNA of the CDR3 is TGTGCCAGCAGCTTGTGGGAGACCCAGTACTTC.